What follows are 32 T cell receptor beta chains derived from one specimen sequenced in a study of identical twins' blood T cells. MiXCR, applied by TCRdb to the 5' RACE reads, yields one record per CDR3 protein. The sample has roughly 340,000 distinct CDR3 sequences; 28% are singletons. Sequencing used PBMCs. Every receptor here comes from a woman aged 18-49 years in good health.

The chain recombines TRBV6-6 with TRBJ1-3, with D unclear. There are 15 residues in the CDR3. V lost 2 bases and J lost 0, with 8 bases in between. Germline loops: CDR1 MNHNY, CDR2 SVGAGI (reference sequence). The CDR3 loop reads CASSYNEDSGNTIYF. CDR3 DNA: TGTGCCAGCAGTTACAATGAGGACTCTGGAAACACCATATATTTT.

This clonotype turned up a few times. This rearrangement joins TRBV12-3 or TRBV12-4 to TRBJ2-5, with a possible D match to TRBD1 (6 bases). V was shortened by 5 bases and J by 2 bases, with 18 bases between the two germline ends. The CDR3 length is 16 residues. The CDR3 DNA is TGTGCCAGCAGTACCCAACCCAGACAGGCTCAAGAGACCCAGTACTTC. Amino acids: CASSTQPRQAQETQYF.

V gene TRBV20-1 combines with J gene TRBJ2-3; 10 nucleotides agree with TRBD2. There are 14 residues in the CDR3. CDR1 is DFQATT, CDR2 SNEGSKA, per germline (reference sequence). The V gene end was trimmed by 4 bases and the J gene end by 2 bases; junction bases not matched to a gene: 3. CDR3 nucleotides: TGCAGTGCTATTAGCGGGAGGACCACAGATACGCAGTATTTT. As protein: CSAISGRTTDTQYF.

The genes are TRBV6-2 or TRBV6-3 and TRBJ2-7; D possibly corresponds to TRBD1 (5 bases). The V end lost 7 bases, the J end lost 0 bases, and 16 bases lay between the germline ends. This CDR3 is 15 amino acids long. Germline CDR1 reads MNHEY; CDR2 reads SVGEGT. DNA of the CDR3: TGTGCCAGCATTAGGGGTCGTCTTAGCTCCTACGAGCAGTACTTC. Protein: CASIRGRLSSYEQYF.

This clonotype was seen more than once but under ten times. The rearrangement links TRBV5-1 to TRBJ1-1; no reliable D call. Germline values: CDR1 SGHRS, CDR2 YFSETQ. Trimming left V 5 bases short and J 3 bases short, with 14 bases between. The CDR3 loop spans 14 amino acids. The CDR3 loop is CASRDKVGDTEAFF. The CDR3 nucleotides are TGCGCCAGCAGAGATAAGGTGGGAGACACTGAAGCTTTCTTT.

V and J are TRBV20-1 and TRBJ2-1; 7 bases match TRBD2. Germline CDR1 is DFQATT and CDR2 is SNEGSKA (reference sequence). The CDR3 runs to 14 residues. With V trimmed by 5 bases and J by 6 bases, 10 bases remained unmatched. CDR3 bases: TGCAGTGCTTCAACCAGCGGGGCCGGCAATGAGCAGTTCTTC. It is translated as CSASTSGAGNEQFF.

The chain employs TRBV20-1 and TRBJ2-2, with D uncertain. Germline V lookup: CDR1 DFQATT, CDR2 SNEGSKA (reference sequence). Trimming pared 0 bases from V and 6 bases from J, leaving 8 bases between. The CDR3 has 13 amino acids. The CDR3: CSARDPLAGELFF. In nucleotides, the CDR3 is TGCAGTGCTAGAGATCCATTAGCCGGGGAGCTGTTTTTT.

In this sample, this clonotype turned up a few times. CDR3 sequence: CATSTLQLNSPLHF. CDR3 coding DNA: TGTGCCACCAGCACCCTCCAACTAAATTCACCCCTCCACTTT. This rearrangement joins TRBV15 to TRBJ1-6; D is unresolved. In germline, CDR1 is LNHNV, CDR2 YYDKDF (reference sequence). This CDR3 is 14 amino acids long. The V gene lost 4 bases and the J gene lost 7 bases, with 11 bases spanning the gap.

The chain combines TRBV27 with TRBJ2-1, with TRBD2 matching over 9 bases. The trim removed 7 bases at V and 8 bases at J, leaving 15 bases unmatched. This CDR3 region has 16 residues. CDR1 and CDR2 (germline): MNHEY, SMNVEV (reference sequence). This CDR3 reads CASKMNPGLAVDEQFF. For the CDR3, the DNA is TGTGCCAGCAAAATGAACCCGGGACTAGCTGTCGATGAGCAGTTCTTC.

A note on this clonotype: This could be a read error, since a much larger clone is one nucleotide away. The V gene is TRBV13, the J gene TRBJ1-4; no clear D gene. This CDR3 is 14 amino acids long. Germline loops: CDR1 PRHDT, CDR2 FYEKMQ (reference sequence). CDR3 residues: CTSSSHSGSEKLFF. The CDR3 nucleotides read TGTACCAGCAGCTCCCACAGCGGGTCTGAAAAACTGTTTTTT.

This clonotype has a handful of counts. The genes are TRBV10-2 and TRBJ2-1, with D hard to call. CDR1 WSHSY and CDR2 SAAADI come from the germline V gene. V was pared by 7 bases and J by 7 bases, with 17 bases between. The CDR3 has 14 amino acids. The CDR3: CASIGILTANEQFF. DNA for the CDR3: TGCGCCAGCATAGGGATCCTCACCGCGAATGAGCAGTTCTTC.

The sample holds a few counts of this clonotype. This CDR3 reads CASSLVVSGANVLTF. Here the CDR3 DNA reads TGCGCCAGCAGCTTGGTAGTCTCTGGGGCCAACGTCCTGACTTTC. The rearrangement joins TRBV5-1 to TRBJ2-6; no clear D. The CDR3 extends over 15 amino acids. Germline loops: CDR1 SGHRS, CDR2 YFSETQ. V was trimmed by 0 bases and J by 0 bases, leaving 4 bases between them.

The sample holds a few counts of this clonotype. The CDR3 nucleotides are TGTGCCAGCAGGGACATTGGTAGCAATCAGCCCCAGCATTTT. Translating gives CASRDIGSNQPQHF. The chain employs TRBV2 and TRBJ1-5, with TRBD1 as a possible D gene (5 bases). From germline, CDR1 is SNHLY and CDR2 FYNNEI. V lost 6 bases to trimming and J lost 0 bases, with 9 bases between them. The CDR3 length is 14 residues.

This clonotype was picked up one time. This chain connects TRBV10-2 to TRBJ1-2; possibly TRBD1 for D (6 bases). The CDR3 totals 12 residues. The germline V gene encodes CDR1 WSHSY and CDR2 SAAADI. V was clipped by 10 bases and J by 5 bases, with 14 bases between them. This CDR3 is CATRGAWYGYTF. The CDR3 DNA is TGCGCCACCAGGGGTGCCTGGTATGGCTACACCTTC.

The V gene is TRBV4-2, the J gene TRBJ2-2; 8 nucleotides agree with TRBD2. Germline CDR1 reads LGHNA; CDR2 reads YNFKEQ. The CDR3 is made up of 15 amino acids. J gave up 6 bases and V 1 base, and 4 bases lay outside the gene matches. The DNA for the CDR3 is TGTGCCAGCAGCCAAGGGACTAGCTCGGCCGGGGAGCTGTTTTTT. Encoded protein: CASSQGTSSAGELFF.

Points on this clonotype: At one of its ends the junction is not consistent with the germline gene, which may arise from a read error. V is TRBV5-6 and J is TRBJ1-2; 7 bases line up with TRBD1. The CDR3 sequence is 15 residues long. CDR1 and CDR2 (germline): SGHDT, YYEEEE. CDR3 amino acids: CASSFGHRGLYGHTF. CDR3 DNA sequence: TGTGCCAGCAGCTTTGGCCACAGGGGCCTCTATGGCCACACCTTC.

The rearrangement links TRBV6-1 to TRBJ1-2; D is uncertain. Trimming shortened V by 6 bases and J by 1 base, and 9 bases separated the two germline ends. There are 13 residues in the CDR3. Germline CDR1 is MNHNS and CDR2 is SASEGT. The CDR3 DNA reads TGTGCCAGCAGAGGACGGAGTAACTATGGCTACACCTTC. Its protein is CASRGRSNYGYTF.

The rearrangement uses TRBV20-1 and TRBJ1-2; 10 bases are a match to TRBD1. Trimming removed 0 bases from V and 4 bases from J; junction bases left unmatched: 2. The CDR3 has 14 amino acids. CDR1 is DFQATT and CDR2 is SNEGSKA in the germline V gene (reference sequence). The CDR3 DNA is TGCAGTGCTAGAGATGGACAGGGGGTCTATGGCTACACCTTC. Protein sequence: CSARDGQGVYGYTF.

This clonotype was detected a few times. This chain links TRBV10-3 with TRBJ1-1; weak D call: TRBD1 (5 bases). The germline V gene encodes CDR1 ENHRY and CDR2 SYGVKD. The CDR3 loop spans 13 amino acids. Trimming stripped 8 bases from V and 0 bases from J, with 10 bases between. CDR3 sequence (DNA): TGTGCCATCCAGGAGGGGATGAACACTGAAGCTTTCTTT. This translates into CAIQEGMNTEAFF.

This clonotype was observed a handful of times. This CDR3 is missing its conserved last phenylalanine or tryptophan, likely due to a read error. The CDR3 protein is CASSLYPANYGYTI. As DNA, the CDR3 is TGTGCCAGCAGTTTGTACCCTGCTAACTATGGCTACACCATC. The rearrangement links TRBV28 to TRBJ1-2; D gene unclear. Between the trimmed V and J ends, which lost 3 bases and 0 bases, there was a span of 8 bases. This CDR3 has 14 amino acids. Germline loops: CDR1 MDHEN, CDR2 SYDVKM.

The V call is TRBV29-1, the J call TRBJ2-3; D remains ambiguous. V lost 4 bases and J 2 bases, leaving 13 bases between the germline ends. Germline V gives CDR1 SQVTM, CDR2 ANQGSEA. The CDR3 totals 14 residues. CDR3 sequence: CSVGQSTFTDTQYF. The DNA of the CDR3 is TGCAGCGTTGGTCAGTCGACCTTCACAGATACGCAGTATTTT.

At least ten counts were recorded for this clonotype. CDR3 bases: TGTGCCAGCTGCTCCGGGACTAGCGGGGCAGATACGCAGTATTTT. This codes for CASCSGTSGADTQYF. The J gene is TRBJ2-3, the V gene TRBV3-1; 13 bases fit TRBD2. The CDR3 totals 15 residues. Germline V gene data show CDR1 as LGHDT and CDR2 as YNNKEL (reference sequence). Unmatched junction bases numbered 6, after V lost 8 bases and J lost 4 bases.

This clonotype was picked up a small number of times. The gene calls are TRBV4-3 and TRBJ1-1; the D gene is possibly TRBD1 (5 bases). The CDR3 runs 14 residues. Trimming shortened V by 1 base and J by 3 bases, and 9 bases separated the two germline ends. From germline, CDR1 is LGHNA and CDR2 YSLEER. CDR3 region: CASSQAWGYTEAFF. CDR3 DNA: TGCGCCAGCAGCCAAGCCTGGGGGTACACTGAAGCTTTCTTT.

A few counts support this clonotype. This chain connects TRBV7-2 to TRBJ1-4; D perhaps matches TRBD1 (6 bases). CDR3 length equals 14 residues. Trimming removed 3 bases at V and 8 bases at J, with 13 bases between. Germline loops: CDR1 SGHTA, CDR2 FQGNSA. This CDR3 is CASSFWGAQEKLFF. The CDR3 region has the DNA TGTGCCAGCAGCTTTTGGGGGGCACAGGAAAAACTGTTTTTT.

Comment on this clonotype: A much larger clone lies one base from this, so it may be a read error. The chain couples TRBV29-1 to TRBJ1-4; D gene unclear. CDR3 length: 12 amino acids. Deletions cut 2 bases from V and 8 bases from J, with 9 bases between. The germline V gene encodes CDR1 SQVTM and CDR2 ANQGSEA. The CDR3 nucleotides read TGCAGCGTTGAACGGGAGAGAGAAAAACTGTTTTTT. Amino acids: CSVEREREKLFF.

This clonotype occurred a few times. The CDR3 loop is CASSHARSGNTIYF. The CDR3, as DNA: TGTGCCAGCAGCCACGCTCGGTCTGGAAACACCATATATTTT. The chain has TRBV3-1 and TRBJ1-3, with no clear D. V was trimmed by 3 bases and J by 1 base, leaving 7 bases between them. Per the germline V gene, CDR1 is LGHDT and CDR2 is YNNKEL (reference sequence). This CDR3 has 14 amino acids.

This clonotype was observed a few times. The V gene is TRBV7-9, the J gene TRBJ1-2, with D perhaps TRBD1 (6 bases). Germline lookup yields CDR1 SEHNR and CDR2 FQNEAQ (reference sequence). The CDR3 totals 14 residues. The V end lost 5 bases, the J end lost 0 bases, and 10 bases lay between the germline ends. This chain's CDR3 is CASSTRTANYGYTF. CDR3 bases: TGTGCCAGCAGCACCAGGACAGCTAACTATGGCTACACCTTC.

V and J are TRBV7-9 and TRBJ2-5; D is undetermined. The length of the CDR3 is 14 residues. Looked up from germline, CDR1 is SEHNR and CDR2 is FQNEAQ (reference sequence). The V end lost 5 bases, the J end lost 1 base, and 11 bases lay between the germline ends. The CDR3 region has the DNA TGTGCCAGCAGCCCACCAGCGATCCAAGAGACCCAGTACTTC. Residues: CASSPPAIQETQYF.

A note on this clonotype: This may stem from a read error, because a much larger clone lies one nucleotide away. This chain uses TRBV10-2 with TRBJ1-5; D ambiguous. Per the germline V gene, CDR1 is WSHSY and CDR2 is SAAADI. The CDR3 loop spans 13 amino acids. The CDR3 here is CASSRIRNRPQHF. CDR3 DNA: TGCGCCAGCAGTAGGATCAGGAATCGGCCCCAGCATTTT.

V is TRBV9 and J is TRBJ1-2; unclear D gene. This CDR3 has 14 amino acids. Germline V gene lookup returns CDR1 SGDLS and CDR2 YYNGEE. The germline V and J ends were trimmed by 0 bases and 0 bases, with 6 bases remaining between them. The chain's CDR3 is CASSVAPANYGYTF. The CDR3, as DNA: TGTGCCAGCAGCGTAGCTCCAGCTAACTATGGCTACACCTTC.

V usage is TRBV7-3 and J usage is TRBJ2-7; D unclear. This CDR3 is built from 14 residues. Trimming shortened V by 5 bases and J by 0 bases, and 11 bases separated the two germline ends. From germline, CDR1 is SGHTA and CDR2 FQGTGA. Written as DNA, the CDR3 is TGTGCCAGCAGCGGATCTAGTAGCTCCTACGAGCAGTACTTC. Encoded protein: CASSGSSSSYEQYF.

As concerns this clonotype: This may arise from a read error, as a much more abundant clone is one base away. The chain carries TRBV7-9 and TRBJ1-3, with D tentatively TRBD1 (5 bases). This CDR3 spans 15 amino acids. Germline-derived CDR1 and CDR2 are SEHNR and FQNEAQ (reference sequence). CDR3 in DNA: TGTGCCAGCAGCCTAGCAGGGACGGTTGGAAACACCATATATTTT. It is translated as CASSLAGTVGNTIYF.